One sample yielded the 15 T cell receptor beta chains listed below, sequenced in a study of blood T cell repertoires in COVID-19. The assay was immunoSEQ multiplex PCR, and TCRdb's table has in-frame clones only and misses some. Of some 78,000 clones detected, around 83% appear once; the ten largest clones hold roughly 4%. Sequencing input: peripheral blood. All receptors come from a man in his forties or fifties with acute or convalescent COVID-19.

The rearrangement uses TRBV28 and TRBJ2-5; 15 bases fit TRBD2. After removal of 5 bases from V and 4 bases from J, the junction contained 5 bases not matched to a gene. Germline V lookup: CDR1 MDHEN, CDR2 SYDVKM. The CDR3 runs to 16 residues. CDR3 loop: CASSPGLAGGGETQYF. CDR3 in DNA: TGTGCCAGCAGTCCAGGACTAGCGGGAGGGGGAGAGACCCAGTACTTC.

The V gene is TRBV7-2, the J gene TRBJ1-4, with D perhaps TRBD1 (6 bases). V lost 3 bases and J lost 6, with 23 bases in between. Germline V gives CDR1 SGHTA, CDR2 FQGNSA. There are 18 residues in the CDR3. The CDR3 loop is CASSFVRGEERDDEKLFF. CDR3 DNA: TGTGCCAGCAGCTTTGTCAGGGGAGAGGAGAGGGATGATGAAAAACTGTTTTTT.

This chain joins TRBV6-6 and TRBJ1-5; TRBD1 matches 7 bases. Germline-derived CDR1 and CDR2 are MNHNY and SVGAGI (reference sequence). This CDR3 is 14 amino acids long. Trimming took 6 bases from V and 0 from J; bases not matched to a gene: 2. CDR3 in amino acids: CASRRQGSNQPQHF. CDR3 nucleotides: TGTGCCAGCAGGAGACAGGGTAGCAATCAGCCCCAGCATTTT.

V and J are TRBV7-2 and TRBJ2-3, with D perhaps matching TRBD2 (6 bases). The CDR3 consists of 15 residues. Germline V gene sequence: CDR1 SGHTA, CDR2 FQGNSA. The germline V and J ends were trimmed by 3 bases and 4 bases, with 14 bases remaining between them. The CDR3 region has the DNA TGTGCCAGCAGCTTCAGTCAGGGCGGGGCAGATACGCAGTATTTT. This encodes CASSFSQGGADTQYF.

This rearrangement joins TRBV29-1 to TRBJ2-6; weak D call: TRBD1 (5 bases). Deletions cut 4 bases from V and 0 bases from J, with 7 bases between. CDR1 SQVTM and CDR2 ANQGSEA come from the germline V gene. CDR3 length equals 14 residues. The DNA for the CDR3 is TGCAGCGTTGGGACAACCTCTGGGGCCAACGTCCTGACTTTC. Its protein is CSVGTTSGANVLTF.

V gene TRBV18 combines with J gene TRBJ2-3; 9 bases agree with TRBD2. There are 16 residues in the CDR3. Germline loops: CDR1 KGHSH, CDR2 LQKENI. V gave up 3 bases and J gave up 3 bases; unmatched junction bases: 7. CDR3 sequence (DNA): TGTGCCAGCTCACCCCGGGCGGGGGGGCGGACAGATACGCAGTATTTT. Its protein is CASSPRAGGRTDTQYF.

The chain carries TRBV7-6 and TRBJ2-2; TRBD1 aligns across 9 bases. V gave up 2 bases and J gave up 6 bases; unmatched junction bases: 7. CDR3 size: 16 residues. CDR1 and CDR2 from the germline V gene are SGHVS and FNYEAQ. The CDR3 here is CASSLKDRGVPGELFF. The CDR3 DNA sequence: TGTGCCAGCAGCTTAAAGGACAGGGGCGTTCCCGGGGAGCTGTTTTTT.

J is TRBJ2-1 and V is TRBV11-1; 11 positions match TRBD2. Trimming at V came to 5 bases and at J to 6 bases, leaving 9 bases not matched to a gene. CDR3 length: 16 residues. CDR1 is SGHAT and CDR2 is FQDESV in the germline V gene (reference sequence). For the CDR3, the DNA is TGTGCCAGCAGCCCTTCGGGGACTAGCGGCGTCAATGAGCAGTTCTTC. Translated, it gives CASSPSGTSGVNEQFF.

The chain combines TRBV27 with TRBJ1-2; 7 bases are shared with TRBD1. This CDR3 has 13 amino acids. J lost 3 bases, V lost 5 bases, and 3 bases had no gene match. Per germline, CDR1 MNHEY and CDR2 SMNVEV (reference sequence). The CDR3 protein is CASSLQGDYGYTF. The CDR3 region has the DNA TGTGCCAGCAGTCTCCAGGGGGACTATGGCTACACCTTC.

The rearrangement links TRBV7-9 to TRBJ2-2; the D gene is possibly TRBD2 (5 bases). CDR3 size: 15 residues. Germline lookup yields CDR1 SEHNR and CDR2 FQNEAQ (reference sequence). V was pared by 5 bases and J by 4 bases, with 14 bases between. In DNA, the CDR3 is TGTGCCAGCAGCCCCTTTAGCGCCGGCACCGGGGAGCTGTTTTTT. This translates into CASSPFSAGTGELFF.

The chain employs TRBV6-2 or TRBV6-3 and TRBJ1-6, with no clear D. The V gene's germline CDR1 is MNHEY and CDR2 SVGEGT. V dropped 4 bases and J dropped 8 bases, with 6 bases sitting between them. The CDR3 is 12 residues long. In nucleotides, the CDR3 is TGTGCCAGCAGTTCCGGGGATTCACCCCTCCACTTT. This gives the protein CASSSGDSPLHF.

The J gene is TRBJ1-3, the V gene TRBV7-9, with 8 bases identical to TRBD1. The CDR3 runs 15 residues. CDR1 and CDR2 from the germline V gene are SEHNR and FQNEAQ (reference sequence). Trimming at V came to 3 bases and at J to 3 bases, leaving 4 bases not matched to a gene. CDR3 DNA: TGTGCCAGCAGCTTCCAGGGGGCTGGTGGAAACACCATATATTTT. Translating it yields CASSFQGAGGNTIYF.

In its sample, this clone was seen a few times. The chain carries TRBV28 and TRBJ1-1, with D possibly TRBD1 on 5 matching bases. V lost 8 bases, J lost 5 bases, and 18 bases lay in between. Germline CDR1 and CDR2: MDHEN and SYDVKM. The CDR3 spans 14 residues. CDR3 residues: CASGTGGIGTEAFF. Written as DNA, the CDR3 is TGTGCCAGCGGGACGGGCGGGATAGGGACTGAAGCTTTCTTT.

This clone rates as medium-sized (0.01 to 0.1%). DNA for the CDR3: TGCGCCAGCAGCTATGCACCGGGACAGGGCACAGATACGCAGTATTTT. This encodes CASSYAPGQGTDTQYF. The J gene is TRBJ2-3, the V gene TRBV5-1, with TRBD1 matching 8 bases. With V trimmed by 3 bases and J by 1 base, 7 bases remained unmatched. This CDR3 is built from 16 residues. Germline V gives CDR1 SGHRS, CDR2 YFSETQ.

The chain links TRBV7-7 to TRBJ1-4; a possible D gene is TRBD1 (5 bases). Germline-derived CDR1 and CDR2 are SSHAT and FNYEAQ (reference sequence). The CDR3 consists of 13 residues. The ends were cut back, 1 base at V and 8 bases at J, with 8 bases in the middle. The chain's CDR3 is CASSLGTKEKLFF. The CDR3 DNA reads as TGTGCCAGCAGCTTAGGGACAAAGGAAAAACTGTTTTTT.